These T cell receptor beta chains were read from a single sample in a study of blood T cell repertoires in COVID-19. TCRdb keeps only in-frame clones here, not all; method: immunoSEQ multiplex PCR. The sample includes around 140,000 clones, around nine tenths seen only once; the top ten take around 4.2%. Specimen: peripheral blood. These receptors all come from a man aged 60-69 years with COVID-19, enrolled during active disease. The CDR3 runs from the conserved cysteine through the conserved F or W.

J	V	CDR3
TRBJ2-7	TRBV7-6	CASSLERLAGDLSEQYF
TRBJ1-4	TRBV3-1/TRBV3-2	CASSQRGQGDEKLFF
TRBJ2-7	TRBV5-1	CASSLTGTALYEQYF
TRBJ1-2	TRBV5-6	CASSLVGSEYGYTF
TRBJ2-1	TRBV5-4	CASSLVADPYNEQFF
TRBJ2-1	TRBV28	CASSSTGGNNEQFF
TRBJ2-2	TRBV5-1	CASSIGSGIGTGELFF
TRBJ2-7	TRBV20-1	CSARPSYEQYF
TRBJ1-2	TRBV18	CASSPQGADGYTF
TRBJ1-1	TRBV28	CASSFTLPRDTEAFF
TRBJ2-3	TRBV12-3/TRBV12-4	CASSLGLRGTQYF
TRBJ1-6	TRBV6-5	CAGSGDSFNSPLHF
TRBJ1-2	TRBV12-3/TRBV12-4	CASISTGNYGYTF
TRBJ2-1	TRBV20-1	CSASSGGAHEQFF
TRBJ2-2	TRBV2	CASSEALSVRAGELFF
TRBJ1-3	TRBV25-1	CASSDYGGTGSGNTIYF
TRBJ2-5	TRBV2	CASRRGVGETQYF
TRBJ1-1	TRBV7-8	CASSYTGRATEAFF
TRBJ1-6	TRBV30	CAWTGRGSSPLHF
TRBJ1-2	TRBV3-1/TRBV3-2	CASSQYGGRYGYTF
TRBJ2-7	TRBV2	CASSESQPREQYF
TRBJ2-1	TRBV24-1	CATTQTGETYNEQFF
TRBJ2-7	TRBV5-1	CASSTQLTGPGTEQYF
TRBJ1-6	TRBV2	CASRGGQGAFSPLHF
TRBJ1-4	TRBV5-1	CASSLTGTGLATNEKLFF
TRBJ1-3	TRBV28	CASSSGGSGNTIYF
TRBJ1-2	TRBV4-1	CASSQDGRTVVGYTF
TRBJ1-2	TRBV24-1	CATSDAGWRGYTF
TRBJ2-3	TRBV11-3	CASSLGQNTDTQYF
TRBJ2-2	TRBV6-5	CASRATGGLNGELFF
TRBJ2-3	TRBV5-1	CASSLGSGGTLRADTQYF
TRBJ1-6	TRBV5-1	CASSFAESSYNSPLHF
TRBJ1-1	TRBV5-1	CASSQIQGSGNTEAFF
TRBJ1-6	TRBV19	CASSPTGRNSPLHF
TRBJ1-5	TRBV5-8	CASSLGYRGLSHYQPQHF
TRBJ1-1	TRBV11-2	CASSLWRGNTEAFF
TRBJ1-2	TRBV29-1	CSVNRGLVYGYTF
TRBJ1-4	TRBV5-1	CASSLWGQGDEKLFF
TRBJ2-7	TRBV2	CASRGGSSYEQYF
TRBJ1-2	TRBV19	CASKGQGAENYGYTF
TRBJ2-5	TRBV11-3	CASSLQGRGETQYF
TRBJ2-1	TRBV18	CASSPLRDRGRFFSEQFF
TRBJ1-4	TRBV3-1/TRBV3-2	CASSQEGGNEKLFF
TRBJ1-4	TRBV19	CASRSERRNEKLFF
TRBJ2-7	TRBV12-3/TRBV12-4	CASSGQFSYEQYF
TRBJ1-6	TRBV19	CASDIQTGRGSSPLHF
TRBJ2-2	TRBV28	CASSSLAGGQVLNTGELFF
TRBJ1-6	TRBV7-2	CASRSREDNYSPLHF
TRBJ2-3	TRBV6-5	CASSHGRLSTDTQYF
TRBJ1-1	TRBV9	CASSVGTQGATEAFF
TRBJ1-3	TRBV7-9	CASSLEARVISGNTIYF
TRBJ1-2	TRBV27	CASSLTGGGYGYTF
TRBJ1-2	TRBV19	CASTLNKNYGYTF
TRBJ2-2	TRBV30	CAWRAGWNTGELFF
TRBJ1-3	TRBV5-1	CASSLGVSGNTIYF